These 7 T cell receptor beta chains were all obtained from the same sample, sequenced in a study of Graves' ophthalmopathy and Graves' hyperthyroidism. Amplifying from RNA transcripts, the study obtained TCR beta CDR3 regions. The workflow started with a first-round RT-PCR run with HTBI primers and then moved on to a second-round multiplex PCR. TCRdb passed the multiplex PCR reads through MiXCR, listing each CDR3 protein once. The sample has nearly 400,000 distinct CDR3 sequences, 15% to 20% seen once; the top ten hold more than 1.5%. Sequenced: peripheral blood. Receptors were obtained from a woman in her late teens or twenties with Graves' ophthalmopathy.

The table lists this clonotype with many counts. V is TRBV7-2 and J is TRBJ2-2; 11 bases map to TRBD1. V gave up 3 bases and J gave up 5 bases; unmatched junction bases: 11. This CDR3 contains 18 residues. Germline loops: CDR1 SGHTA, CDR2 FQGNSA. CDR3 sequence reads: CASSFPYRTGGGTGELFF. The CDR3 DNA reads TGTGCCAGCAGCTTCCCCTATCGGACAGGGGGCGGAACCGGGGAGCTGTTTTTT.

The chain recombines TRBV7-2 with TRBJ2-5; D assignment may be TRBD1 or TRBD2 (5 bases each). The CDR3 is 11 residues long. The V end was cut by 10 bases, the J end by 9 bases, with 15 bases between. Germline V CDR1 and CDR2: SGHTA, FQGNSA. The DNA for the CDR3 is TGTGCCACTTCCCTACGGGGCCCCCAGTACTTC. It codes for CATSLRGPQYF.

This clonotype has more than one count but fewer than ten. The rearrangement links TRBV6-2 or TRBV6-3 to TRBJ2-5; either TRBD1 or TRBD2 may supply D (5 bases each). Trimming stripped 9 bases from V and 7 bases from J, with 36 bases between. The CDR3 sequence is 19 residues long. The germline CDR1 and CDR2 sequences are MNHEY and SVGEGT. The chain's CDR3 is CASSTGTPAKVSLRWTQYF. Here the CDR3 DNA reads TGTGCCAGTTCTACCGGGACCCCAGCAAAGGTCTCCCTCCGATGGACCCAGTACTTC.

The table lists this clonotype with many counts. The rearrangement joins TRBV6-1 to TRBJ2-7, with 8 bases aligning to TRBD1. Trimming removed 3 bases from V and 5 bases from J; junction bases left unmatched: 6. The CDR3 runs 14 residues. The germline gives CDR1 MNHNS, CDR2 SASEGT. As DNA, the CDR3 is TGTGCCAGCAGTGAGGACAGGGCGAGAGACGAGCAGTACTTC. Translation gives CASSEDRARDEQYF.

This clonotype was found many times. The chain couples TRBV28 to TRBJ2-2, with D perhaps matching TRBD1 or TRBD2 (5 bases each). V was shortened by 6 bases and J by 2 bases, with 13 bases between the two germline ends. Germline assignment: CDR1 MDHEN and CDR2 SYDVKM. The CDR3 covers 15 residues. The CDR3 is CASRGDPTNTGELFF. As DNA, the CDR3 is TGTGCCAGCAGGGGGGACCCCACCAACACCGGGGAGCTGTTTTTT. Full variable domain (outside the CDR3, taken from reference TRBV28 and TRBJ2-2): DVKVTQSSRYLVKRTGEKVFLECVQDMDHENMFWYRQDPGLGLRLIYFSYDVKMKEKGDIPEGYSVSREKKERFSLILESASTNQTSMYLCASRGDPTNTGELFFGEGSRLTVL.

V is TRBV15 and J is TRBJ2-7; D remains unclear. V lost 1 base and J lost 0, with 7 bases in between. Germline V gives CDR1 LNHNV, CDR2 YYDKDF (reference sequence). This CDR3 comprises 14 residues. The CDR3 region has the DNA TGTGCCACCAGCAGAGGGGCTAGCTCCTACGAGCAGTACTTC. This gives the protein CATSRGASSYEQYF. Combining the CDR3 with reference TRBV15 and TRBJ2-7 gives the whole variable domain DAMVIQNPRYQVTQFGKPVTLSCSQTLNHNVMYWYQQKSSQAPKLLFHYYDKDFNNEADTPDNFQSRRPNTSFCFLDIRSPGLGDTAMYLCATSRGASSYEQYFGPGTRLTVT.

This clonotype was detected many times. V is TRBV12-3 or TRBV12-4 and J is TRBJ1-3; no clear D gene. This CDR3 is built from 18 residues. V shed 3 bases and J shed 0 bases, with 18 bases lying between them. The DNA for the CDR3 is TGTGCCAGCAGTTTCCGACGACCTACTGGAAGCTCTGGAAACACCATATATTTT. Protein: CASSFRRPTGSSGNTIYF.